Listed below are T cell receptor beta chains from one sample, sequenced in a study of blood T cell repertoires in COVID-19. The method was immunoSEQ multiplex PCR; TCRdb's version includes in-frame clones alone and lacks a portion of them. The sample carries 95,000 to 150,000 clones, 70% to 90% recorded once. Input material: peripheral blood. These TCRs come from a woman in her 50s with active or convalescent COVID-19. The CDR3 runs from the conserved cysteine through the conserved F or W.

>TRBV20-1|TRBJ2-1
CSASPLAANEQFF
>TRBV10-3|TRBJ2-5
CAISESGQGYQETQYF
>TRBV27|TRBJ2-2
CATRARLKTSGGRRDTGELFF
>TRBV2|TRBJ2-7
CASSDGTGIHF
>TRBV5-1|TRBJ2-1
CASSLGGTGTNEQFF
>TRBV5-1|TRBJ2-3
CASSLELGATDTQYF
>TRBV18|TRBJ1-5
CASSPGGGGNQPQHF
>TRBV6-5|TRBJ1-6
CASRLDRQYNSPLHF
>TRBV12-3/TRBV12-4|TRBJ1-1
CASAAPQNTEAFF
>TRBV2|TRBJ1-3
CASSGSGPGNTIYF
>TRBV30|TRBJ1-1
CAWSGYEAFF
>TRBV27|TRBJ2-3
CASSSGLAGVDTQYF
>TRBV2|TRBJ2-2
CASSGQGFGELFF
>TRBV24-1|TRBJ2-1
CATSDLASGSSYNEQFF
>TRBV19|TRBJ2-7
CASSMRGVGEQYF
>TRBV21-1|TRBJ2-2
CASNTRTITGELFF
>TRBV27|TRBJ2-2
CASSFLGQGWGTNTGELFF
>TRBV27|TRBJ2-3
CASSLTPDSSTDTQYF
>TRBV5-5|TRBJ2-3
CASSSRLAGITDTQYF
>TRBV15|TRBJ2-4
CATNSGTKKNIQYF
>TRBV19|TRBJ1-5
CASSTRLQGWRQPQHF
>TRBV18|TRBJ2-1
CASSPPRGAAGNNEQLF
>TRBV19|TRBJ2-2
CASRGTGGGGELFF
>TRBV21-1|TRBJ1-5
CASSKAVERNQPQHF
>TRBV5-1|TRBJ2-2
CASGTSGSYSGELFF
>TRBV4-3|TRBJ2-5
CASSQAKGLGQETQYF
>TRBV7-9|TRBJ2-7
CASSAVWGEGYEQYF
>TRBV9|TRBJ2-1
CASSVGLGSYNEQFF
>TRBV3-1/TRBV3-2|TRBJ2-5
CASSQDGLALETQYF